Presented here are 18 T cell receptor beta chains from one specimen sequenced in a study of cytomegalovirus exposure and HLA in healthy donors. The PCR used 60 Vbeta and 13 Jbeta primers. Generated by immunoSEQ multiplex PCR, the TCRdb table keeps only in-frame clones and is missing some. The sample records some 110,000 clones, around 73% being singletons. The sequenced sample consisted of PBMCs. The receptors come from a woman aged 40 to 50 in good health and CMV-seronegative.

This clone occurred once. V gene TRBV6-5 combines with J gene TRBJ2-7; TRBD1 agrees at 8 bases. V lost 4 bases to trimming and J lost 4 bases; unmatched junction nucleotides: 6. Germline loops: CDR1 MNHEY, CDR2 SVGAGI. The CDR3 contains 14 residues. The CDR3 DNA reads TGTGCCAGCAGTTCCGGACAGGGTGGGTACGAGCAGTACTTC. Encoded protein: CASSSGQGGYEQYF.

The rearrangement uses TRBV28 and TRBJ2-7; a possible D gene is TRBD1 (5 bases). The germline CDR1 and CDR2 sequences are MDHEN and SYDVKM. V dropped 7 bases and J dropped 4 bases, with 11 bases sitting between them. This CDR3 contains 12 residues. The CDR3 DNA is TGTGCCAGCACCCAAGGGGCTTACGAGCAGTACTTC. Its translation is CASTQGAYEQYF.

This clone has more than one count but fewer than ten. The chain couples TRBV7-9 to TRBJ2-2; 10 nucleotides line up with TRBD2. CDR1 and CDR2 (germline): SEHNR, FQNEAQ (reference sequence). The junction had 7 bases not matched to a gene; V was cut back by 1 base and J by 5 bases. The CDR3 has 17 amino acids. This CDR3 is CASSLDLAGVRTGELFF. The CDR3 bases are TGTGCCAGCAGCTTAGACCTAGCGGGAGTGCGAACCGGGGAGCTGTTTTTT.

The rearrangement joins TRBV19 to TRBJ1-5; TRBD1 matches at 8 bases. V lost 9 bases to trimming and J lost 7 bases; unmatched junction nucleotides: 23. Germline CDR1 and CDR2: LNHDA and SQIVND (reference sequence). The CDR3 has 18 residues. The DNA of the CDR3 is TGTGCCAGCACAACCCCCAACTACTTCGGGACAGGAGGACAGCCCCAGCATTTT. Translation: CASTTPNYFGTGGQPQHF.

This chain joins TRBV2 and TRBJ1-5; 7 bases are shared with TRBD1. The germline V gene encodes CDR1 SNHLY and CDR2 FYNNEI. V was pared by 3 bases and J by 6 bases, with 5 bases of the junction left unmatched. The CDR3 covers 14 residues. CDR3 protein: CASSEGTAGQPQHF. In nucleotides, the CDR3 is TGTGCCAGCAGTGAGGGGACAGCCGGTCAGCCCCAGCATTTT. Looking up the rest from reference TRBV2 and TRBJ1-5 gives the full variable domain: EPEVTQTPSHQVTQMGQEVILRCVPISNHLYFYWYRQILGQKVEFLVSFYNNEISEKSEIFDDQFSVERPDGSNFTLKIRSTKLEDSAMYFCASSEGTAGQPQHFGDGTRLSIL.

This clone came up once. The chain joins TRBV6-5 to TRBJ1-2, with D perhaps TRBD1 (6 bases). Between the trimmed V and J ends, which lost 5 bases and 7 bases, there was a span of 17 bases. Germline V gene data show CDR1 as MNHEY and CDR2 as SVGAGI. CDR3 length equals 14 residues. The CDR3 DNA sequence: TGTGCCAGCAGTGAAGGGGGTTGGATCGGTGGCTACACCTTC. It encodes CASSEGGWIGGYTF.

The rearrangement joins TRBV28 to TRBJ1-5, with D perhaps matching TRBD1 (6 bases). The CDR3 loop spans 15 amino acids. Germline loops: CDR1 MDHEN, CDR2 SYDVKM. V gave up 6 bases and J gave up 3 bases, with 15 bases separating them. CDR3 DNA sequence: TGTGCCAGCAGAGAAACAGGGACACCCAATCAGCCCCAGCATTTT. This sequence encodes CASRETGTPNQPQHF.

This chain joins TRBV30 and TRBJ1-1; no firm D call. Trimming removed 0 bases at V and 5 bases at J, with 10 bases between. Looked up from germline, CDR1 is GTSNPN and CDR2 is SVGIG (reference sequence). The CDR3 has 13 residues. The CDR3 here is CAWSVQAGTEAFF. DNA of the CDR3: TGTGCCTGGAGTGTACAAGCCGGGACTGAAGCTTTCTTT.

The gene calls are TRBV6-5 and TRBJ2-3; a possible D gene is TRBD2 (6 bases). V lost 6 bases to trimming and J lost 2 bases, with 12 bases between them. The CDR3 totals 14 residues. Germline loops: CDR1 MNHEY, CDR2 SVGAGI. The CDR3: CASSPGLLTDTQYF. The CDR3 DNA sequence: TGTGCCAGCAGCCCGGGACTTCTCACAGATACGCAGTATTTT.

V usage is TRBV7-9 and J usage is TRBJ2-1; TRBD2 aligns across 10 bases. Trimming took 1 base from V and 7 from J; bases not matched to a gene: 4. CDR1 SEHNR and CDR2 FQNEAQ come from the germline V gene (reference sequence). The CDR3 spans 15 residues. The CDR3 here is CASSLVASGRNEQFF. The CDR3 DNA is TGTGCCAGCAGCTTAGTGGCTAGCGGGAGAAATGAGCAGTTCTTC.

The V gene is TRBV28, the J gene TRBJ2-3, with 7 bases matching TRBD1. There are 16 residues in the CDR3. CDR1 is MDHEN, CDR2 SYDVKM, per germline. Trimming took 6 bases from V and 0 from J; bases not matched to a gene: 9. The CDR3 sequence: CASSLPDRVSTDTQYF. For the CDR3, the DNA is TGTGCCAGCAGCCTGCCCGACAGGGTTAGCACAGATACGCAGTATTTT.

The rearrangement joins TRBV19 to TRBJ2-7, with 9 positions matching TRBD2. V trimming: 5 bases; J trimming: 5 bases; junction bases outside the gene matches: 10. Germline CDR1 LNHDA, CDR2 SQIVND (reference sequence). The CDR3 loop spans 15 amino acids. CDR3 sequence reads: CASSAEASGINEQYF. CDR3 nucleotide sequence: TGTGCCAGTAGTGCGGAGGCTAGCGGGATCAACGAGCAGTACTTC.

The chain couples TRBV9 to TRBJ1-4, with 9 bases fitting TRBD1. With 0 bases clipped from V and 5 bases from J, the junction kept 2 bases outside the gene matches. The germline V gene has CDR1 SGDLS and CDR2 YYNGEE. CDR3 length: 15 amino acids. CDR3 coding DNA: TGTGCCAGCAGCGTAGACGGGACAGGGAATGAAAAACTGTTTTTT. Its protein product is CASSVDGTGNEKLFF.

This sequence joins TRBV21-1 and TRBJ1-5; the table's D call TRBD1 went unverified against the DNA. TRBV21-1 is termed a pseudogene. This CDR3 has 19 residues. CDR3 protein: CASSKAGGTGGRSNQPQHF. Written as DNA, the CDR3 is TGTGCCAGCAGCAAAGCGGGCGGGACAGGCGGGCGCAGCAATCAGCCCCAGCATTTT.

The chain combines TRBV5-1 with TRBJ1-3; D is uncertain. This CDR3 spans 19 amino acids. V lost 2 bases to trimming and J lost 4 bases, with 25 bases between them. Germline V gives CDR1 SGHRS, CDR2 YFSETQ. The CDR3 DNA reads as TGCGCCAGCAGCTTTAAAACGGACCATTGGAGGCTCCTAGGAAACACCATATATTTT. As protein: CASSFKTDHWRLLGNTIYF.

The V gene is TRBV9, the J gene TRBJ2-1; 7 positions agree with TRBD2. The germline V gene has CDR1 SGDLS and CDR2 YYNGEE. The CDR3 contains 15 residues. Trimming cost V 0 bases and J 6 bases; bases outside gene matches: 6. Written as DNA, the CDR3 is TGTGCCAGCAGCGTAGAGTGGGAGGGGAGCAATGAGCAGTTCTTC. It codes for CASSVEWEGSNEQFF.

V gene TRBV9 combines with J gene TRBJ2-1, with TRBD1 identical over 7 bases. Germline V gene data show CDR1 as SGDLS and CDR2 as YYNGEE. Trimming removed 3 bases from V and 4 bases from J; junction bases left unmatched: 4. The CDR3 totals 14 residues. The CDR3 DNA reads as TGTGCCAGCAGCGGAGGGACAGAATACAATGAGCAGTTCTTC. Its protein is CASSGGTEYNEQFF.

V is TRBV11-1 and J is TRBJ2-7; D may be TRBD1 (5 bases). V lost 5 bases and J 3 bases, leaving 17 bases between the germline ends. This CDR3 contains 15 residues. CDR1 and CDR2 (germline): SGHAT, FQDESV (reference sequence). CDR3 residues: CASSGMQGQGYEQYF. CDR3 in DNA: TGTGCCAGCAGCGGAATGCAGGGTCAAGGCTACGAGCAGTACTTC. Supplemented by reference TRBV11-1 and TRBJ2-7, the full variable domain reads EAEVAQSPRYKITEKSQAVAFWCDPISGHATLYWYRQILGQGPELLVQFQDESVVDDSQLPKDRFSAERLKGVDSTLKIQPAELGDSAMYLCASSGMQGQGYEQYFGPGTRLTVT.